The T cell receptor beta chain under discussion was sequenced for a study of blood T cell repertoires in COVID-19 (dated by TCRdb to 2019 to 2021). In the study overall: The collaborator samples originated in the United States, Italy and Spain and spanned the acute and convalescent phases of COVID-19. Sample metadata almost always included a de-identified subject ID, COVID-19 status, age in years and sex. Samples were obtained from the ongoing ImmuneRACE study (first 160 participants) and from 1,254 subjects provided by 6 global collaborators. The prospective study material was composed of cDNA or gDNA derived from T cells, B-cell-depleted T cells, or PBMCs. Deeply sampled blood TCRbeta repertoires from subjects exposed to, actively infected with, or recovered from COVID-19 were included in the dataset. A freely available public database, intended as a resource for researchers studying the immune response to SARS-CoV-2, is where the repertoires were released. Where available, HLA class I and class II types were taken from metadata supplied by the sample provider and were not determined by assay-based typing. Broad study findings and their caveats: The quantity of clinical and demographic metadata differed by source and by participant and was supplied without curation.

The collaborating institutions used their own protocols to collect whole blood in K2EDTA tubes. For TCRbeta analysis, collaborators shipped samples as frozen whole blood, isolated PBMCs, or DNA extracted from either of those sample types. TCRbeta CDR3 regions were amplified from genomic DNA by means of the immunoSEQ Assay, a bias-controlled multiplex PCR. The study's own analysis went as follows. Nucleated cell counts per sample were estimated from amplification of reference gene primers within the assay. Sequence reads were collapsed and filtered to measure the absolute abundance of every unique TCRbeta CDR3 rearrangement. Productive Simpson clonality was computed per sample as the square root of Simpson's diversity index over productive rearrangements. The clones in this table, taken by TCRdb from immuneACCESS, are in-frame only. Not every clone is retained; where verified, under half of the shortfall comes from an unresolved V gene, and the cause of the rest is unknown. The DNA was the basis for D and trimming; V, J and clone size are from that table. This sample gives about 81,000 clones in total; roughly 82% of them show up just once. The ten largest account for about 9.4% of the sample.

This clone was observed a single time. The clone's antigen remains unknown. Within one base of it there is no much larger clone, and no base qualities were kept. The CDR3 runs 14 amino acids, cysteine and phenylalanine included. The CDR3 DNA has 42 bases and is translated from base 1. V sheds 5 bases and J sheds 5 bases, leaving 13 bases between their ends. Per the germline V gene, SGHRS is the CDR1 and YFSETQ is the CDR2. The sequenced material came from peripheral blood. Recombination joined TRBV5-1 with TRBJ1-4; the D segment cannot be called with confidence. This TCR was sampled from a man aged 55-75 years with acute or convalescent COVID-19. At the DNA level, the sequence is TGCGCCAGCAGTATGGGAGGAGCAAATGAAAAACTGTTTTTT. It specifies CASSMGGANEKLFF.